Sequencing of this T cell receptor (beta chain) was carried out in a study of human T cells and chemical hapten exposure. Overall study: An approximately 2 cm by approximately 2 cm inner upper arm patch received 2% DPC for sensitization.

Findings and limits, study-wide: A positive correlation with patch test score was shown by PT1 expanded TCR counts.

CDR1 and CDR2 (germline): SGHNT, YENEEA. The CDR3 sequence is 15 residues long. The V and J ends lost 5 bases and 0 bases respectively, with 8 bases between them. Described time point: patch test 3, about 24 weeks after DPC sensitization. Stated treatment: therapeutic diphenylcyclopropenone sensitization with weekly scalp DPC. Extraction of total RNA was performed on unfractionated whole blood. In the authors' workflow: A per-sample median of around 100,000 TCRs was observed, with counts ranging from roughly 20,000 to 700,000. TCRdb processed the RACE reads anew with MiXCR; each CDR3 protein has one entry. TCRdb, not the original authors, processed these V and J calls. The sample lists 55,000 to 80,000 distinct CDR3 sequences; more than 9.5% were seen once. In this sample, this clonotype turned up a few times. Its antigen is currently unknown.

The sequenced sample was whole blood, obtained in connection with sensitization to the hapten diphenylcyclopropenone (DPC). This TCR came from a woman in her twenties or thirties with alopecia areata. Some clones in this sample may be carry-over from other donors' samples. The V gene is TRBV11-3, the J gene TRBJ2-6; TRBD1 or TRBD2 may be the D gene (5 bases each). CDR3 in DNA: TGTGCCAGCAGCCCTGGGGGCTCTGGGGCCAACGTCCTGACTTTC. Its translation: CASSPGGSGANVLTF. The complete variable domain, with remaining parts taken from reference TRBV11-3 and TRBJ2-6, reads EAGVVQSPRYKIIEKKQPVAFWCNPISGHNTLYWYLQNLGQGPELLIRYENEEAVDDSQLPKDRFSAERLKGVDSTLKIQPAELGDSAVYLCASSPGGSGANVLTFGAGSRLTVL.